A selection of T cell receptor beta chains follows, all from one sample in a study of blood T cells in healthy people across ages. Via MiXCR, TCRdb re-called the 5' RACE reads, giving one row per CDR3 protein. Here the sample spans approximately 600,000 distinct CDR3 sequences, under 70% being singletons. The sample was blood. The receptor source for this set is a man aged 55 to 70 in good health. Both conserved end residues are part of each CDR3. A D gene is named only where the DNA matches it firmly. The size entry is marked missing in some rows and otherwise reads once, few, many or a size class.

d_call: -; clone_size: -; j_call: TRBJ2-7; v_call: TRBV5-6; cdr3_aa: CASSHKTVYEQYF; cdr3_nt: TGTGCCAGCAGCCACAAGACGGTCTACGAGCAGTACTTC
d_call: -; clone_size: -; j_call: TRBJ2-2; v_call: TRBV3-1; cdr3_aa: CASSNGGFDTGELFF; cdr3_nt: TGTGCCAGCAGCAACGGGGGCTTTGACACCGGGGAGCTGTTTTTT
d_call: TRBD2; clone_size: many; j_call: TRBJ2-5; v_call: TRBV12-3/TRBV12-4; cdr3_aa: CASGRAVQETQYF; cdr3_nt: TGTGCCAGCGGGAGGGCTGTACAAGAGACCCAGTACTTC
d_call: -; clone_size: few; j_call: TRBJ1-2; v_call: TRBV4-2; cdr3_aa: CASSQEEAGRHGYTF; cdr3_nt: TGTGCCAGCAGCCAAGAGGAGGCAGGTCGCCATGGCTACACCTTC
d_call: TRBD2; clone_size: many; j_call: TRBJ2-3; v_call: TRBV12-3/TRBV12-4; cdr3_aa: CASQGGSGGTDTQYF; cdr3_nt: TGTGCCAGCCAAGGGGGGAGCGGGGGGACAGATACGCAGTATTTT
d_call: -; clone_size: -; j_call: TRBJ1-1; v_call: TRBV6-6; cdr3_aa: CASSYDLPGEAFF; cdr3_nt: TGTGCCAGCAGTTATGATTTACCCGGGGAAGCTTTCTTT
d_call: -; clone_size: -; j_call: TRBJ1-5; v_call: TRBV19; cdr3_aa: CASKPGDQPQHF; cdr3_nt: TGTGCCAGTAAGCCGGGGGATCAGCCCCAGCATTTT
d_call: -; clone_size: -; j_call: TRBJ2-7; v_call: TRBV5-1; cdr3_aa: CASSLAGGGIYNEQYF; cdr3_nt: TGCGCCAGCAGCTTGGCTGGGGGTGGGATTTACAATGAGCAGTACTTC
d_call: -; clone_size: -; j_call: TRBJ1-2; v_call: TRBV7-9; cdr3_aa: CASSCRGFFGYTF; cdr3_nt: TGTGCCAGCAGCTGCAGGGGCTTCTTCGGCTACACCTTC
d_call: TRBD1; clone_size: -; j_call: TRBJ2-7; v_call: TRBV6-2/TRBV6-3; cdr3_aa: CASSYSDRVHEQYF; cdr3_nt: TGTGCCAGCAGTTACTCGGACAGGGTCCACGAGCAGTACTTC
d_call: -; clone_size: -; j_call: TRBJ2-5; v_call: TRBV7-2; cdr3_aa: CASSWAVQLETQYF; cdr3_nt: TGTGCCAGCAGCTGGGCAGTTCAGTTAGAGACCCAGTACTTC
d_call: TRBD1; clone_size: -; j_call: TRBJ2-7; v_call: TRBV12-3/TRBV12-4; cdr3_aa: CASSRQDRETYEQYF; cdr3_nt: TGTGCCAGCAGTCGCCAGGACAGGGAAACCTACGAGCAGTACTTC
d_call: -; clone_size: -; j_call: TRBJ1-1; v_call: TRBV7-9; cdr3_aa: CASSLGHLLNTEAFF; cdr3_nt: TGTGCCAGCAGCTTAGGACACCTCCTGAACACTGAAGCTTTCTTT
d_call: -; clone_size: -; j_call: TRBJ2-5; v_call: TRBV28; cdr3_aa: CASSSGIETQYF; cdr3_nt: TGTGCCAGCAGTTCCGGTATTGAGACCCAGTACTTC
d_call: TRBD1; clone_size: -; j_call: TRBJ2-6; v_call: TRBV28; cdr3_aa: CASRPEDRSSGANVLTF; cdr3_nt: TGTGCCAGCAGGCCCGAGGACAGGTCCTCTGGGGCCAACGTCCTGACTTTC
d_call: -; clone_size: -; j_call: TRBJ1-2; v_call: TRBV11-2; cdr3_aa: CASSLGQLNYGYTF; cdr3_nt: TGTGCCAGCAGCTTAGGTCAGTTAAACTATGGCTACACCTTC
d_call: TRBD1; clone_size: -; j_call: TRBJ1-2; v_call: TRBV13; cdr3_aa: CASRTQGALYGYTF; cdr3_nt: TGTGCCAGCAGGACCCAGGGGGCCCTCTATGGCTACACCTTC